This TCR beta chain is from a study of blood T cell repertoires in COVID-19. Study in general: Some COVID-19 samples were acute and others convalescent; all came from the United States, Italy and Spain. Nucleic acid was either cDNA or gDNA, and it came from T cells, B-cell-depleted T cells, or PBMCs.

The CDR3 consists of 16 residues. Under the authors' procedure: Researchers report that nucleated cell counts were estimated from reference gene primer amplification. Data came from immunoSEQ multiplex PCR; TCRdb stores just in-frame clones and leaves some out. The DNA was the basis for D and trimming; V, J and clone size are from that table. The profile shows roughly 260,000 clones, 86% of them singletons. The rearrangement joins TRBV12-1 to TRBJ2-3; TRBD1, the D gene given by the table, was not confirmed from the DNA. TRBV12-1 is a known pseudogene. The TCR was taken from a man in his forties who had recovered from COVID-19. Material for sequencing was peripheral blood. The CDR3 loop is CASSSLQGVKSDTQYF. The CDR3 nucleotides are TGTGCCAGCAGCTCCCTACAGGGGGTTAAATCAGATACGCAGTATTTT.